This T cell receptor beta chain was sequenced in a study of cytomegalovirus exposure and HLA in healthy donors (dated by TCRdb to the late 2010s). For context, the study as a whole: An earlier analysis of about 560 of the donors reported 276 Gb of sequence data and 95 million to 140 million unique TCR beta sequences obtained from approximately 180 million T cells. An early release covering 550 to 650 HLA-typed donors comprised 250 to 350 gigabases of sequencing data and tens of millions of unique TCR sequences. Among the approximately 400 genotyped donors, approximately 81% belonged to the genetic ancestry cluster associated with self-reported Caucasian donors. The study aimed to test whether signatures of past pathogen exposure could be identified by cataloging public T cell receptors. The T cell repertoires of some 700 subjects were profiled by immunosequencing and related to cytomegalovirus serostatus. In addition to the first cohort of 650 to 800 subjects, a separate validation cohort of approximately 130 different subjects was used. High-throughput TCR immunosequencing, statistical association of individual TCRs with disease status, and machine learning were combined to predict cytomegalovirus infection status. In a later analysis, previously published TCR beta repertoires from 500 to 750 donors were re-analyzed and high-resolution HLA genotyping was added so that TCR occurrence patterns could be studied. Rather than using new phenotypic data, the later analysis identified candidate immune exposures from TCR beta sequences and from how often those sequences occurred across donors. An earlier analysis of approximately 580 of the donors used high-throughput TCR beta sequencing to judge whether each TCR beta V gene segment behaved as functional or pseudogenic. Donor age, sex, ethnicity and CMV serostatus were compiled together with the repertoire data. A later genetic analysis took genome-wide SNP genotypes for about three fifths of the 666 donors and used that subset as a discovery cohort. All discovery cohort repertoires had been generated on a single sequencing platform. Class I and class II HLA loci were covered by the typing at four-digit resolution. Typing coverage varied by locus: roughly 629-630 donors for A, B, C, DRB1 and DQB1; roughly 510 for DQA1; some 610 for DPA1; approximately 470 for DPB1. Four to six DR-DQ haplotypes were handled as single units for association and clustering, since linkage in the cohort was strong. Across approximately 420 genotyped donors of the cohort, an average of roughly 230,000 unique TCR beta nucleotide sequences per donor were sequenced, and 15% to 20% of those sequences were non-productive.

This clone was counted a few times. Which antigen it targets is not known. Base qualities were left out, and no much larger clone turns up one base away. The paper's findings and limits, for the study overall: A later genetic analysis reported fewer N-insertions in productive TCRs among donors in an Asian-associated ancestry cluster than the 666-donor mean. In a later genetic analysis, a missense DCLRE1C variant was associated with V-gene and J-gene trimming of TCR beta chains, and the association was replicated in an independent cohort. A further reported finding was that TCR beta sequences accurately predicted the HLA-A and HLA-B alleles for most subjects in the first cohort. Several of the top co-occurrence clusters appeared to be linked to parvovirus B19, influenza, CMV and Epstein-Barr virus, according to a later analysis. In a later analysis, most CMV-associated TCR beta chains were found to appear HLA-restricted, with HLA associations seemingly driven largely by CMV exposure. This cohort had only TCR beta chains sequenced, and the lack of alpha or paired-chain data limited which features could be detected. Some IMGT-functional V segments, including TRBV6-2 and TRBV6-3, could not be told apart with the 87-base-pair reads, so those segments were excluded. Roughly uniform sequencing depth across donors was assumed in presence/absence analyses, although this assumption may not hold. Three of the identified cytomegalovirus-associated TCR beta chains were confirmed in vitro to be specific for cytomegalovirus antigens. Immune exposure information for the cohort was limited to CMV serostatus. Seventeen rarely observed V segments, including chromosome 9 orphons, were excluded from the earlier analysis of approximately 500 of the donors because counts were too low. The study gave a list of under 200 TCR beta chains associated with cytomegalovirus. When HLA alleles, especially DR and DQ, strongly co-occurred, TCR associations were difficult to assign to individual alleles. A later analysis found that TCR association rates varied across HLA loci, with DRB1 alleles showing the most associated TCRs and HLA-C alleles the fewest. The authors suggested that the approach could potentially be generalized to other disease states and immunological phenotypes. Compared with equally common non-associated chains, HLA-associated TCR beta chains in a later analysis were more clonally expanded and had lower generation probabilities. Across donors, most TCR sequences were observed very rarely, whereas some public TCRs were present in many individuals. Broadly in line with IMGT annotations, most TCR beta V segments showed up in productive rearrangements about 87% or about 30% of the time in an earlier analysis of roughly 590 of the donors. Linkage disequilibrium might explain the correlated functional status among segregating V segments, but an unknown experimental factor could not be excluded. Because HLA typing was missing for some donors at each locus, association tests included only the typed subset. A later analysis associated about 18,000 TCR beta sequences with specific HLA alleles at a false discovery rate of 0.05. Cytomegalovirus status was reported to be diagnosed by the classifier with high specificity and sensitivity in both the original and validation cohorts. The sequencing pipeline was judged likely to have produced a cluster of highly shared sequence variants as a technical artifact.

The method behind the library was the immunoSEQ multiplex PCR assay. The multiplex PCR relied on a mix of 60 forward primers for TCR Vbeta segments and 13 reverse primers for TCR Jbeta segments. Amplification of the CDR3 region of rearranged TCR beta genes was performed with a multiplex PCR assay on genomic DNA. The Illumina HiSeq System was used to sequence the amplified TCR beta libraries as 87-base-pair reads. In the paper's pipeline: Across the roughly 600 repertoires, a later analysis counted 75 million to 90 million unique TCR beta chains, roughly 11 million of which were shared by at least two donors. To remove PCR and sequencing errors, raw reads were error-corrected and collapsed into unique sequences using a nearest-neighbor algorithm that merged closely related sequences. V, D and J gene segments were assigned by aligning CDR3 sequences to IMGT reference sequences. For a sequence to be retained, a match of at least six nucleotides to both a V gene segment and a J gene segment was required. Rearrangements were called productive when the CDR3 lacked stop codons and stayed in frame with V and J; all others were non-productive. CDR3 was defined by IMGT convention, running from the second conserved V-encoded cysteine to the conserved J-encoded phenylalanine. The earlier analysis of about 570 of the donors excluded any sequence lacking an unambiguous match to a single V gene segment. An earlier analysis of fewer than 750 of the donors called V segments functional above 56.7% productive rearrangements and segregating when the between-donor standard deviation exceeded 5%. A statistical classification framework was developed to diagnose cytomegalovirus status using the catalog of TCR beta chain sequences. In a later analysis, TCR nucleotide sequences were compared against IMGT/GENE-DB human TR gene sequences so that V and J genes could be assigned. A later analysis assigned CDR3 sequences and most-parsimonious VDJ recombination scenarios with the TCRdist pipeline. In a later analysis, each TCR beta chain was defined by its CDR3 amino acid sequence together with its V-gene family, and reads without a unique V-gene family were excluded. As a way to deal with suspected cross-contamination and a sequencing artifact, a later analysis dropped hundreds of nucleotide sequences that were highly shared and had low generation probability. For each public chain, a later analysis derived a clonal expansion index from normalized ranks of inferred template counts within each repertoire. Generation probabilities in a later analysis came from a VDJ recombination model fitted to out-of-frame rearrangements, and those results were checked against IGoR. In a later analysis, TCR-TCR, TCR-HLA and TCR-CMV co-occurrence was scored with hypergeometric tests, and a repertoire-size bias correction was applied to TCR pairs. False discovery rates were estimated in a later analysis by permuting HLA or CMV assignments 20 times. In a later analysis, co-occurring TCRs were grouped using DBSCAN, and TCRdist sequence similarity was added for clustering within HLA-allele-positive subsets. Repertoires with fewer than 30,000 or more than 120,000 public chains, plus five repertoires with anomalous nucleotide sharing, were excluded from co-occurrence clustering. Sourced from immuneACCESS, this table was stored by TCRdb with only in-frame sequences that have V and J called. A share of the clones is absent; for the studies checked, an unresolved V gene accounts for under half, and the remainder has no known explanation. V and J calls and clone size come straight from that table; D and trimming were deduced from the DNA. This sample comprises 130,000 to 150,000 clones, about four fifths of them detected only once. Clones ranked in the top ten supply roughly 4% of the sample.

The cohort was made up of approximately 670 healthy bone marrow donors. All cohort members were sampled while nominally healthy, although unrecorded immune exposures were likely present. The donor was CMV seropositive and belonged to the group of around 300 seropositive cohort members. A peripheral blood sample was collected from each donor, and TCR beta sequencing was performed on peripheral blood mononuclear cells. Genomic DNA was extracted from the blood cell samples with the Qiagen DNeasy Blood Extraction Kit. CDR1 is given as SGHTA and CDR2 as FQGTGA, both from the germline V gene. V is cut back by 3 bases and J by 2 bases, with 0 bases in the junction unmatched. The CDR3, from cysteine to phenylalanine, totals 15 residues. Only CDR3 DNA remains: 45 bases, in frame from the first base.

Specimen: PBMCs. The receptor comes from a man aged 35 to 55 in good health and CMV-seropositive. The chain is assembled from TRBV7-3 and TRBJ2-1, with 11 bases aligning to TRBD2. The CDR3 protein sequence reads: CASSFSGGAYNEQFF. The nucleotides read TGTGCCAGCAGCTTTAGCGGGGGGGCCTACAATGAGCAGTTCTTC.